One sample yielded the 9 T cell receptor beta chains listed below, sequenced in a study of shared clonotypes between healthy human individuals. Using immunoSEQ multiplex PCR, the repertoire was profiled, and TCRdb retains in-frame clones only, with some absent. The top ten hold 0.25% to 0.35% of the sample, which has roughly 410,000 clones, 90% to 98% seen once. Sequencing was done on a sample of memory CD8+ T cells sorted from blood. Subset in this sample: CD45RO+ cells pooled with CCR7-negative TemRA cells. These receptor sequences come from a man aged 25 to 40 in good health.

J is TRBJ2-2 and V is TRBV4-1; 10 bases align to TRBD2. Germline V gives CDR1 MGHRA, CDR2 YSYEKL. The ends lost 6 bases at V and 6 bases at J; junction bases unmatched: 7. CDR3 size: 15 residues. CDR3 region: CASSRLAGDPGELFF. Written as DNA, the CDR3 is TGCGCCAGCAGTAGGCTAGCGGGAGACCCCGGGGAGCTGTTTTTT.

The chain carries TRBV18 and TRBJ2-1, with TRBD2 matching over 15 bases. From germline, CDR1 is KGHSH and CDR2 LQKENI. The CDR3 has 20 amino acids. V dropped 1 base and J dropped 12; count of bases not matched to a gene: 19. The CDR3 sequence is CASSPRFEARTSGRASGQFF. The DNA for the CDR3 is TGTGCCAGCTCACCACGATTCGAGGCTAGGACTAGCGGGAGGGCCTCAGGGCAGTTCTTC.

The genes are TRBV29-1 and TRBJ2-1, with 9 bases matching TRBD2. Germline CDR1 reads SQVTM; CDR2 reads ANQGSEA. After removal of 4 bases from V and 1 base from J, the junction contained 5 bases not matched to a gene. The CDR3 runs 15 residues. CDR3 DNA: TGCAGCGTTGCCAATCTAGCGGGGTCCTACAATGAGCAGTTCTTC. The encoded protein is CSVANLAGSYNEQFF.

The chain uses TRBV6-5 and TRBJ2-7; a weak D match, TRBD1 (5 bases). The V gene's germline CDR1 is MNHEY and CDR2 SVGAGI. CDR3 length equals 12 residues. The germline V and J ends were trimmed by 8 bases and 6 bases, with 14 bases remaining between them. In nucleotides, the CDR3 is TGTGCCAGCGGGGCCCGTTTTGGCGAGCAGTACTTC. As protein: CASGARFGEQYF.

The V call is TRBV5-1, the J call TRBJ1-2; D is uncertain. The germline V gene encodes CDR1 SGHRS and CDR2 YFSETQ. CDR3 size: 14 residues. V lost 0 bases to trimming and J lost 3 bases, with 9 bases between them. The CDR3: CASSLEDGDYGYTF. The CDR3 nucleotides are TGCGCCAGCAGCTTGGAAGACGGAGACTATGGCTACACCTTC.

The chain employs TRBV5-1 and TRBJ2-2; D gene unclear. Germline lookup yields CDR1 SGHRS and CDR2 YFSETQ. V dropped 0 bases and J dropped 4 bases, with 13 bases sitting between them. The CDR3 runs 16 residues. The DNA of the CDR3 is TGCGCCAGCAGCTTGGCCTCGGTTGTGGGCACCGGGGAGCTGTTTTTT. This sequence encodes CASSLASVVGTGELFF.

Notes on this clone: Other DNA sequences in this specimen translate into the identical CDR3. This chain joins TRBV7-9 and TRBJ2-1, with D possibly being TRBD1 or TRBD2 (6 bases each). V was cut by 0 bases and J by 9 bases, with 9 bases left in between. The CDR3 spans 13 residues. Germline CDR1 and CDR2: SEHNR and FQNEAQ (reference sequence). CDR3 DNA: TGTGCCAGCAGCTTAGCCGGGGGCGGTGAGCAGTTCTTC. It specifies CASSLAGGGEQFF.

The chain uses TRBV14 and TRBJ2-1, with D perhaps matching TRBD2 (6 bases). V was pared by 0 bases and J by 5 bases, with 11 bases between. Germline V lookup: CDR1 SGHDN, CDR2 FVKESK. This CDR3 contains 15 residues. The CDR3 sequence: CASSQDMRGNNEQFF. CDR3 DNA: TGTGCCAGCAGCCAAGATATGCGGGGAAACAATGAGCAGTTCTTC.

This sequence joins TRBV5-4 and TRBJ2-7; D ambiguous. Per germline, CDR1 SGHNT and CDR2 YYREEE (reference sequence). Trimming cost V 0 bases and J 6 bases, with 7 bases left between them. The CDR3 loop spans 12 amino acids. CDR3 in amino acids: CASSLAGTEQYF. In DNA, the CDR3 is TGTGCCAGCAGCTTGGCAGGTACCGAGCAGTACTTC.